A selection of T cell receptor beta chains follows, all from one sample in a study of PD-1 blockade in classical Hodgkin lymphoma. Clones were read by immunoSEQ multiplex PCR, and TCRdb kept only the in-frame ones, dropping some. The table has more than 10,000 clones, 80% seen once; the top ten hold approximately 35%. The starting material was peripheral blood mononuclear cells (PBMCs), obtained before the second cycle of nivolumab. The receptors come from a human donor with classical Hodgkin lymphoma. Both conserved end residues are part of each CDR3. A D gene is named only where the DNA matches it firmly. Expanded clones get a size class; other rows say once, few or many, or leave the size out.

d_call j_call v_call clone_size cdr3_length cdr3_nt cdr3_aa
- TRBJ1-5 TRBV6-1 - 12 TGTGCCAGCAGTGCCCGCGATCAGCCCCAGCATTTT CASSARDQPQHF
TRBD1 TRBJ2-2 TRBV5-1 - 16 TGCGCCAGCAGCTCCGAGGGACAGGGGCGTACCGGGGAGCTGTTTTTT CASSSEGQGRTGELFF
- TRBJ1-1 TRBV6-4 - 13 TGTGCCAGCAGTAGGGAGGTGAACACTGAAGCTTTCTTT CASSREVNTEAFF
- TRBJ2-6 TRBV19 - 15 TGTGCCAGTAGTATAGTTCCGGGGGTGGCCAACGTCCTGACTTTC CASSIVPGVANVLTF
TRBD2 TRBJ2-1 TRBV7-3 - 15 TGTGCCAGCAGCTTCGCGGGACTAGAGTACAATGAGCAGTTCTTC CASSFAGLEYNEQFF
TRBD1 TRBJ2-2 TRBV5-4 once 14 TGTGCCAGTAACCGGGACAGGAACACCGGGGAGCTGTTTTTT CASNRDRNTGELFF
TRBD2 TRBJ2-1 TRBV13 - 16 TGTGCCAGCAGCGGAAGGGATATAGCGGGAATCAATGAGCAGTTCTTC CASSGRDIAGINEQFF
TRBD1 TRBJ2-2 TRBV11-2 - 15 TGTGCCAGCACCCTAAAACAGGGGGCCCCCGGGGAGCTGTTTTTT CASTLKQGAPGELFF
TRBD2 TRBJ2-7 TRBV10-3 - 13 TGTGCCATCAAGGTAGCGGGAGTCTACGAGCAGTACTTC CAIKVAGVYEQYF
- TRBJ2-7 TRBV11-2 - 16 TGTGCCAGCAGCTTCATTACCGGGCCCCGATACAACGAGCAGTACTTC CASSFITGPRYNEQYF
- TRBJ2-1 TRBV14 - 11 TGTGCCAGCAGCGTACGTAATGAGCAGTTCTTC CASSVRNEQFF
- TRBJ2-7 TRBV15 - 14 TGTGCCACCAGCAGAGAGGAGGCAGGGTACGAGCAGTACTTC CATSREEAGYEQYF
TRBD1 TRBJ2-7 TRBV5-8 - 14 TGTGCCAGCAGCTTGGGAGAAACAGGGGGCGTGCAGTACTTC CASSLGETGGVQYF
- TRBJ2-7 TRBV2 - 12 TGTGCCAGCAGTGCAACCCAGGGACCGACTTACTTC CASSATQGPTYF
- TRBJ1-5 TRBV5-8 - 17 TGTGCCAGCAGCTTGGCCGTGGGTCGACTAAGAAATCAGCCCCAGCATTTT CASSLAVGRLRNQPQHF
TRBD2 TRBJ2-7 TRBV5-6 few 14 TGTGCCAGCAGCACGGGACTAGCGGGAGACGAGCAGTACTTC CASSTGLAGDEQYF
TRBD1 TRBJ1-4 TRBV19 - 16 TGTGCCAGTAGTATCACCCACCCTGGGACAGGCGAAAAACTGTTTTTT CASSITHPGTGEKLFF
TRBD2 TRBJ2-7 TRBV6-5 few 16 TGTGCCAGCAGTTACTTTCGAGCGGGAGGAACCTACGAGCAGTACTTC CASSYFRAGGTYEQYF
TRBD1 TRBJ2-7 TRBV14 - 15 TGTGCCAGCAGCCAAGATCGACAGGGTACCTACGAGCAGTACTTC CASSQDRQGTYEQYF
TRBD2 TRBJ2-7 TRBV5-5 - 14 TGTGCCAGCAGCTTGACTAGCGGAAGCCACGAGCAGTACTTC CASSLTSGSHEQYF
- TRBJ2-3 TRBV14 - 15 TGTGCCAGCAGCCACTCAGGCCTCGGCACAGATACGCAGTATTTT CASSHSGLGTDTQYF
- TRBJ2-7 TRBV5-1 - 12 TGCGCCAGCAGCTTGGGTGTGGGCGAGCAGTACTTC CASSLGVGEQYF
- TRBJ1-3 TRBV4-1 - 15 TGCGCCAGCAGCCAAGTGGGCGCGGGGGGAAACACCATATATTTT CASSQVGAGGNTIYF
TRBD1 TRBJ1-5 TRBV28 - 17 TGTGCCAGCAGTCCCGGGACAGGGGGCGCTGGAAATCAGCCCCAGCATTTT CASSPGTGGAGNQPQHF
- TRBJ2-5 TRBV30 - 12 TGTGCCTGGAGTACGAGCGACGGGACCCAGTACTTC CAWSTSDGTQYF
- TRBJ1-1 TRBV28 - 13 TGTGCCATTACAAACGGGAGGGCCACTGAAGCTTTCTTT CAITNGRATEAFF
- TRBJ1-1 TRBV28 - 11 TGTGCCAGCAGTTTATTGATATGGGCTTTCTTT CASSLLIWAFF
TRBD2 TRBJ2-7 TRBV13 - 15 TGTGCCAGCAGCATCGGGACTAGCGGGACCTACGAGCAGTACTTC CASSIGTSGTYEQYF
- TRBJ2-1 TRBV4-1 few 15 TGCGCCAGCAGCCTTTCGGCGGGAATCTACAATGAGCAGTTCTTC CASSLSAGIYNEQFF
- TRBJ2-7 TRBV4-1 - 14 TGCGCCAGCAGTTTTAGTACAGGACCTGGAGAGCAGTACTTC CASSFSTGPGEQYF
- TRBJ2-2 TRBV6-4 - 14 TGTGCCAGCAGTGAAACTCCCACCACCGGGGAGCTGTTTTTT CASSETPTTGELFF
- TRBJ1-1 TRBV5-6 - 15 TGTGCCAGCAGCAGACCAGGGGCAATGAACACTGAAGCTTTCTTT CASSRPGAMNTEAFF
TRBD1 TRBJ1-5 TRBV6-1 - 17 TGTGCCAGCAGTGACCGGGTAAGGACAGGGGGTGGTTCAGCCCAGCATTTT CASSDRVRTGGGSAQHF
TRBD1 TRBJ1-5 TRBV19 - 15 TGTGCCAGTAGTTGGGACAGGGGGCGCGGTCAGCCCCAGCATTTT CASSWDRGRGQPQHF
- TRBJ2-7 TRBV19 - 14 TGTGCCAGTAGTCCCAGCCATATCTCCTACGAGCAGTACTTC CASSPSHISYEQYF